The entry below gives a single T cell receptor (beta chain) sequence along with its context. This CDR3 is built from 13 residues. The V and J ends lost 0 bases and 1 base respectively, with 3 bases between them. Germline CDR1 and CDR2: LNHNV and YYDKDF (reference sequence). This sample was taken from a study of blood T cell repertoires in COVID-19. Study context: Samples taken during acute and convalescent COVID-19 were collected in the United States, Italy and Spain. The analysed material was cDNA or gDNA that came from T cells, B-cell-depleted T cells, or PBMCs.

As originally analysed: Estimated nucleated cell counts came from reference gene primer amplification. Repertoires were generated with immunoSEQ multiplex PCR, while TCRdb's copy carries only in-frame clones and drops some. V, J and clone size are taken as reported in that table, and D and trimming were inferred from the DNA itself. This sample has fewer than 20,000 clones, with 80% to 90% found just once. The V gene is TRBV15, the J gene TRBJ1-1; unclear D gene. The TCR originated in a man between 70 and 80 years old in a cohort sampled during active COVID-19. Input material: peripheral blood. The DNA of the CDR3 is TGTGCCACCAGCAGAGACTGGAACACTGAAGCTTTCTTT. This gives the protein CATSRDWNTEAFF.